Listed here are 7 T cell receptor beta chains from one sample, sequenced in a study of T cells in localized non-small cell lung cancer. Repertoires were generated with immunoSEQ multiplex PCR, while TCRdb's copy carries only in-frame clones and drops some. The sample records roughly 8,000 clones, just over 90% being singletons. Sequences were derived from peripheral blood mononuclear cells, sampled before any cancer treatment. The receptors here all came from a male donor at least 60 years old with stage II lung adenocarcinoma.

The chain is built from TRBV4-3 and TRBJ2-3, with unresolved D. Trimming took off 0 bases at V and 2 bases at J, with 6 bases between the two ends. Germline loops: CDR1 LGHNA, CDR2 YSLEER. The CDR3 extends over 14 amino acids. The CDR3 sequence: CASSQDLHTDTQYF. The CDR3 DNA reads TGCGCCAGCAGCCAAGATCTCCACACAGATACGCAGTATTTT.

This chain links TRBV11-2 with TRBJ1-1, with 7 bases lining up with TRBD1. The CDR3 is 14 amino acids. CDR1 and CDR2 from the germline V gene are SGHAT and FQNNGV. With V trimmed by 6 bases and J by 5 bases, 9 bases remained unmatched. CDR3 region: CASRPRQGGTEAFF. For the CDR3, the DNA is TGTGCCAGCAGACCCCGACAGGGAGGAACTGAAGCTTTCTTT.

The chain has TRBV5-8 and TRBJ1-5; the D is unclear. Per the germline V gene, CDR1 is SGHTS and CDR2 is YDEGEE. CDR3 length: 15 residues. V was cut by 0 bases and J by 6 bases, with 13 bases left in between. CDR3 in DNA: TGTGCCAGCAGCTTGGCCGGAGTACTTGCTCAGCCCCAGCATTTT. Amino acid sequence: CASSLAGVLAQPQHF.

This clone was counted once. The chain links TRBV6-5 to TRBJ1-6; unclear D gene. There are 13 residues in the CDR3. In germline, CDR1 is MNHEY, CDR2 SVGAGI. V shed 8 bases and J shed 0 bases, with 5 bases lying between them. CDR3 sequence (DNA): TGTGCCAGCGGCGTCTCCTATAATTCACCCCTCCACTTT. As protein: CASGVSYNSPLHF.

The CDR3 DNA sequence: TGTGCCAGCAGTTACCTAGGCAGGCAATTCGAAGCTTTCTTT. It codes for CASSYLGRQFEAFF. J is TRBJ1-1 and V is TRBV6-5, with D unresolved. Looked up from germline, CDR1 is MNHEY and CDR2 is SVGAGI. CDR3 size: 14 residues. V shed 2 bases and J shed 8 bases, with 15 bases lying between them.

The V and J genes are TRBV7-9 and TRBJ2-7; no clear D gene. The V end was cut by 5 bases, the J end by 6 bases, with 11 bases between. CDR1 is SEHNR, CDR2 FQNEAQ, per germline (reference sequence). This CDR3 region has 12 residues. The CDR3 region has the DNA TGTGCCAGCAGCGATAGCCGGGTCGAGCAGTACTTC. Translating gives CASSDSRVEQYF.

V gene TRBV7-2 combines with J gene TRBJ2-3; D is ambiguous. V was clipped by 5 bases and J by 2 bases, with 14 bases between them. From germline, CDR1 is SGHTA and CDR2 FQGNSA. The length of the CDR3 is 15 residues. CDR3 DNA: TGTGCCAGCAGCCGGCGACCGAAAGTCACAGATACGCAGTATTTT. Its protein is CASSRRPKVTDTQYF.